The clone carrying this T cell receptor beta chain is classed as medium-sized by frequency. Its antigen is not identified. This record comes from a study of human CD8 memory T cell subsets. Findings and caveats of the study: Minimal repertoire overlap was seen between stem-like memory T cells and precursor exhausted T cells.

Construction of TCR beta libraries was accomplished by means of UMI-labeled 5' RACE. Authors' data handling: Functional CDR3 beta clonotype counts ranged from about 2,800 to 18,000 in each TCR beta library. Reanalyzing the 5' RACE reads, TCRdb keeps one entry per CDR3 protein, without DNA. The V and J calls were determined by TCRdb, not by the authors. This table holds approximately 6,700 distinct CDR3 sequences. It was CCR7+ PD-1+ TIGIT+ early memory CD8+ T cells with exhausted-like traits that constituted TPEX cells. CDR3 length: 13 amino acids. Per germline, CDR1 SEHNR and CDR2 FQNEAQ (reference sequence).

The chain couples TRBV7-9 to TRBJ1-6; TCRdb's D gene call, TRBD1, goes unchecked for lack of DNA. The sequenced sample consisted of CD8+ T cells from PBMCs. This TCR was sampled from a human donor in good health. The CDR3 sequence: CASATGGNSPLHF.